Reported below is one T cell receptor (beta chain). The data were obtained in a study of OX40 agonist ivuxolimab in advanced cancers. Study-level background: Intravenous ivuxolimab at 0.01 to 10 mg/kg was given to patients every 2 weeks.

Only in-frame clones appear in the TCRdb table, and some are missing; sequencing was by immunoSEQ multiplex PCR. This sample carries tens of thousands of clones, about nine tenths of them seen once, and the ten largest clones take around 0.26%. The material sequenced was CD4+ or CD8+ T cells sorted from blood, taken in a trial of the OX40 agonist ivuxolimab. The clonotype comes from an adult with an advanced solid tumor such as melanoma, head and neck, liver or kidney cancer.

The CDR3 DNA sequence: TGTGCCAGCAGCCGGGGGACCAACCAGCCCCAGCATTTT. Translating gives CASSRGTNQPQHF. V and J are TRBV4-2 and TRBJ1-5, with D possibly being TRBD1 (5 bases). Trimming pared 4 bases from V and 7 bases from J, leaving 11 bases between. Germline CDR1 LGHNA, CDR2 YNFKEQ. The CDR3 sequence is 13 residues long.